This T cell receptor beta chain came from a study of blood T cell repertoires in COVID-19. Study overall: The samples span acute and convalescent COVID-19 from the United States, Italy and Spain. T cells, B-cell-depleted T cells, or PBMCs provided the cDNA or gDNA that served as material.

Authors' data handling: Reference gene primers were amplified, and this amplification served to estimate nucleated cell counts. The data were produced by immunoSEQ multiplex PCR, yet TCRdb's version contains in-frame clones alone and is incomplete. D and trimming come from the DNA, and the V and J calls and clone size come from that table. The repertoire holds approximately 170,000 clones, 65% to 90% seen once, with roughly 8.7% in the top ten. V was pared by 1 base and J by 2 bases, with 12 bases between. The CDR3 is 16 residues long. The germline CDR1 and CDR2 sequences are MGHRA and YSYEKL. Sequenced: peripheral blood. The chain uses TRBV4-1 and TRBJ1-5; a possible D gene is TRBD1 (6 bases). This TCR came from a man aged 50 to 59 with active or convalescent COVID-19. CDR3 bases: TGCGCCAGCAGCCAAGTAGCAGGGGTCGGCAATCAGCCCCAGCATTTT. This gives the protein CASSQVAGVGNQPQHF.